A selection of T cell receptor beta chains follows, all from one sample in a study of shared clonotypes between healthy human individuals. Some clones are missing from TCRdb's copy, which holds only in-frame ones; the method was immunoSEQ multiplex PCR. The repertoire holds about 470,000 clones, with around 79% as singletons. Sequencing was done on a sample of PBMCs. The receptors originated from a woman between 40 and 55 years old in good health. Some clones in this sample may be carry-over from other donors' samples. CDR3s include the opening cysteine and the closing phenylalanine or tryptophan. A D gene is named only where the DNA matches it firmly. Size tells how often a clone was seen (once, few, many) or the class of an expanded clone, and some rows leave it out.

j_call: TRBJ1-2
d_call: TRBD1
v_call: TRBV28
clone_size: NA
cdr3_aa: CASSFPLQGGHFF
cdr3_nt: TGTGCCAGCAGTTTCCCCCTACAGGGGGGCCACTTCTTC

j_call: TRBJ1-1
d_call: TRBD1
v_call: TRBV30
clone_size: NA
cdr3_aa: CAWSARGGNTEAFF
cdr3_nt: TGTGCCTGGAGTGCCAGGGGGGGGAACACTGAAGCTTTCTTT

j_call: TRBJ2-4
d_call: NA
v_call: TRBV6-5
clone_size: once
cdr3_aa: CASSQITFGNIQYF
cdr3_nt: TGTGCCAGCAGCCAAATAACCTTTGGAAACATTCAGTACTTC

j_call: TRBJ2-7
d_call: TRBD2
v_call: TRBV2
clone_size: NA
cdr3_aa: CASTLGREGLYEQYF
cdr3_nt: TGTGCCAGCACCTTGGGGCGGGAGGGTCTTTACGAGCAGTACTTC

j_call: TRBJ2-7
d_call: NA
v_call: TRBV11-2
clone_size: NA
cdr3_aa: CASSQGTVPYEQYF
cdr3_nt: TGTGCCAGCAGCCAGGGGACCGTCCCCTACGAGCAGTACTTC

j_call: TRBJ1-1
d_call: NA
v_call: TRBV7-9
clone_size: NA
cdr3_aa: CASSLYGQANTEAFF
cdr3_nt: TGTGCCAGCAGCTTATACGGGCAGGCGAACACTGAAGCTTTCTTT

j_call: TRBJ1-1
d_call: NA
v_call: TRBV18
clone_size: once
cdr3_aa: CASSLGLLNTEAFF
cdr3_nt: TGTGCCAGCTCACTGGGACTCCTGAACACTGAAGCTTTCTTT

j_call: TRBJ1-1
d_call: NA
v_call: TRBV5-1
clone_size: once
cdr3_aa: CASSLRAGSTEAFF
cdr3_nt: TGCGCCAGCAGCCTCAGGGCCGGCTCCACTGAAGCTTTCTTT

j_call: TRBJ2-7
d_call: NA
v_call: TRBV7-6
clone_size: NA
cdr3_aa: CASSLEAQGIYEQYF
cdr3_nt: TGTGCCAGCAGCTTAGAGGCCCAGGGGATATACGAGCAGTACTTC

j_call: TRBJ2-7
d_call: NA
v_call: TRBV6-1
clone_size: NA
cdr3_aa: CASRGAGGAYEQYF
cdr3_nt: TGTGCCAGCAGGGGGGCAGGCGGGGCCTACGAGCAGTACTTC

j_call: TRBJ1-3
d_call: NA
v_call: TRBV4-3
clone_size: NA
cdr3_aa: CASSQEGGGSSGNTIYF
cdr3_nt: TGCGCCAGCAGCCAAGAAGGTGGGGGCAGTTCTGGAAACACCATATATTTT

j_call: TRBJ1-2
d_call: NA
v_call: TRBV29-1
clone_size: NA
cdr3_aa: CSVGSDYGYTF
cdr3_nt: TGCAGCGTTGGTAGCGACTATGGCTACACCTTC

j_call: TRBJ2-1
d_call: TRBD1
v_call: TRBV11-3
clone_size: NA
cdr3_aa: CASSLEGGQGWHEQFF
cdr3_nt: TGTGCCAGCAGCTTAGAAGGGGGACAGGGGTGGCATGAGCAGTTCTTC

j_call: TRBJ2-7
d_call: NA
v_call: TRBV5-5
clone_size: NA
cdr3_aa: CASSPTGAYEQYF
cdr3_nt: TGTGCCAGCAGTCCAACGGGGGCCTACGAGCAGTACTTC

j_call: TRBJ1-4
d_call: NA
v_call: TRBV15
clone_size: NA
cdr3_aa: CATSMVVRNEKLFF
cdr3_nt: TGTGCCACCAGCATGGTAGTGCGAAATGAAAAACTGTTTTTT

j_call: TRBJ1-3
d_call: NA
v_call: TRBV28
clone_size: NA
cdr3_aa: CASSLTGAGNTIYF
cdr3_nt: TGTGCCAGCAGTTTAACGGGGGCAGGAAACACCATATATTTT

j_call: TRBJ2-4
d_call: TRBD2
v_call: TRBV18
clone_size: NA
cdr3_aa: CASSPSGPAKNIQYF
cdr3_nt: TGTGCCAGCTCACCTAGCGGGCCAGCCAAAAACATTCAGTACTTC

j_call: TRBJ2-1
d_call: NA
v_call: TRBV7-2
clone_size: NA
cdr3_aa: CASSLGRTPTYNEQFF
cdr3_nt: TGTGCCAGCAGCTTAGGCCGGACTCCAACCTACAATGAGCAGTTCTTC

j_call: TRBJ2-2
d_call: TRBD2
v_call: TRBV15
clone_size: NA
cdr3_aa: CATSKYPGLEGGELFF
cdr3_nt: TGTGCCACCAGCAAGTACCCGGGACTAGAAGGCGGGGAGCTGTTTTTT

j_call: TRBJ2-3
d_call: TRBD2
v_call: TRBV28
clone_size: NA
cdr3_aa: CASRGGLAADTQYF
cdr3_nt: TGTGCCAGCAGGGGGGGACTAGCAGCAGATACGCAGTATTTT

j_call: TRBJ2-5
d_call: TRBD1
v_call: TRBV5-4
clone_size: NA
cdr3_aa: CASSMDRGYQETQYF
cdr3_nt: TGTGCCAGCAGCATGGACAGGGGATACCAAGAGACCCAGTACTTC

j_call: TRBJ1-2
d_call: NA
v_call: TRBV6-5
clone_size: NA
cdr3_aa: CASSTGPYGYTF
cdr3_nt: TGTGCCAGCAGTACCGGACCTTATGGCTACACCTTC

j_call: TRBJ2-5
d_call: TRBD2
v_call: TRBV9
clone_size: NA
cdr3_aa: CASSVGYGREGETQYF
cdr3_nt: TGTGCCAGCAGCGTAGGTTACGGGCGGGAGGGAGAGACCCAGTACTTC

j_call: TRBJ1-5
d_call: NA
v_call: TRBV19
clone_size: once
cdr3_aa: CASTRVGQVSNQPQHF
cdr3_nt: TGTGCCAGTACCCGGGTGGGGCAGGTTAGCAATCAGCCCCAGCATTTT

j_call: TRBJ2-7
d_call: TRBD2
v_call: TRBV11-2
clone_size: NA
cdr3_aa: CASSSGYSGTSYEQYF
cdr3_nt: TGTGCCAGCAGCTCGGGATATAGCGGGACATCCTACGAGCAGTACTTC

j_call: TRBJ2-2
d_call: NA
v_call: TRBV5-1
clone_size: NA
cdr3_aa: CASSRGDTGELFF
cdr3_nt: TGCGCCAGCAGCAGGGGCGATACCGGGGAGCTGTTTTTT

j_call: TRBJ2-2
d_call: NA
v_call: TRBV9
clone_size: NA
cdr3_aa: CASSVLRGNTGELFF
cdr3_nt: TGTGCCAGCAGCGTACTGCGGGGTAACACCGGGGAGCTGTTTTTT

j_call: TRBJ2-2
d_call: TRBD1
v_call: TRBV19
clone_size: NA
cdr3_aa: CASSRQGDTGELFF
cdr3_nt: TGTGCCAGTAGTAGACAGGGGGACACCGGGGAGCTGTTTTTT

j_call: TRBJ2-2
d_call: NA
v_call: TRBV19
clone_size: many
cdr3_aa: CASRPGGNTGELFF
cdr3_nt: TGTGCCAGTAGACCCGGGGGAAACACCGGGGAGCTGTTTTTT

j_call: TRBJ2-2
d_call: TRBD1
v_call: TRBV5-1
clone_size: once
cdr3_aa: CASRKDRGVTGELFF
cdr3_nt: TGCGCCAGCAGGAAGGACAGGGGCGTCACCGGGGAGCTGTTTTTT

j_call: TRBJ2-7
d_call: TRBD2
v_call: TRBV6-5
clone_size: NA
cdr3_aa: CASSPPLAGTYEQYF
cdr3_nt: TGTGCCAGCAGCCCCCCGCTAGCGGGGACCTACGAGCAGTACTTC

j_call: TRBJ2-5
d_call: NA
v_call: TRBV11-3
clone_size: NA
cdr3_aa: CASSLGRGIGETQYF
cdr3_nt: TGTGCCAGCAGCTTAGGCCGAGGGATCGGGGAGACCCAGTACTTC

j_call: TRBJ2-2
d_call: NA
v_call: TRBV7-8
clone_size: NA
cdr3_aa: CASSLAGLGNTGELFF
cdr3_nt: TGTGCCAGCAGCTTAGCTGGGTTAGGGAACACCGGGGAGCTGTTTTTT

j_call: TRBJ2-1
d_call: TRBD2
v_call: TRBV7-8
clone_size: NA
cdr3_aa: CASSLARLAGGYNEQFF
cdr3_nt: TGTGCCAGCAGCTTAGCGCGACTAGCGGGAGGGTACAATGAGCAGTTCTTC

j_call: TRBJ1-1
d_call: NA
v_call: TRBV19
clone_size: NA
cdr3_aa: CASSISKGWTEAFF
cdr3_nt: TGTGCCAGTAGTATATCCAAGGGGTGGACTGAAGCTTTCTTT

j_call: TRBJ2-2
d_call: NA
v_call: TRBV5-4
clone_size: NA
cdr3_aa: CASRFWGGELFF
cdr3_nt: TGTGCCAGCCGCTTTTGGGGCGGGGAGCTGTTTTTT

j_call: TRBJ1-4
d_call: TRBD1
v_call: TRBV10-3
clone_size: NA
cdr3_aa: CAISAGGTNEKLFF
cdr3_nt: TGTGCCATCAGTGCAGGGGGCACTAATGAAAAACTGTTTTTT

j_call: TRBJ1-2
d_call: NA
v_call: TRBV7-8
clone_size: NA
cdr3_aa: CASSSRRAGLGYTF
cdr3_nt: TGTGCCAGCAGCTCCCGCCGTGCCGGTTTGGGCTACACCTTC

j_call: TRBJ2-7
d_call: NA
v_call: TRBV7-8
clone_size: NA
cdr3_aa: CASSQRTWILYEQYF
cdr3_nt: TGTGCCAGCAGCCAACGGACCTGGATCCTTTACGAGCAGTACTTC

j_call: TRBJ2-3
d_call: NA
v_call: TRBV19
clone_size: few
cdr3_aa: CASSIRRGSGTDTQYF
cdr3_nt: TGTGCCAGTAGTATCCGGAGGGGGAGCGGCACAGATACGCAGTATTTT

j_call: TRBJ1-2
d_call: NA
v_call: TRBV10-2
clone_size: NA
cdr3_aa: CASSDSRFSRAGYTF
cdr3_nt: TGCGCCAGCAGTGACTCACGATTCTCTCGGGCTGGCTACACCTTC

j_call: TRBJ2-3
d_call: NA
v_call: TRBV5-1
clone_size: NA
cdr3_aa: CASSLNRGGTDTQYF
cdr3_nt: TGCGCCAGCAGCCTCAATAGGGGGGGCACAGATACGCAGTATTTT

j_call: TRBJ1-5
d_call: TRBD1
v_call: TRBV25-1
clone_size: once
cdr3_aa: CASSGRGQDQPQHF
cdr3_nt: TGTGCCAGCAGTGGCAGGGGGCAGGATCAGCCCCAGCATTTT

j_call: TRBJ2-2
d_call: NA
v_call: TRBV25-1
clone_size: once
cdr3_aa: CASAGRLGNTGELFF
cdr3_nt: TGTGCCAGCGCGGGCCGACTAGGCAACACCGGGGAGCTGTTTTTT

j_call: TRBJ2-7
d_call: NA
v_call: TRBV28
clone_size: NA
cdr3_aa: CASSLLQPYEQYF
cdr3_nt: TGTGCCAGCAGTTTATTGCAGCCATACGAGCAGTACTTC

j_call: TRBJ2-5
d_call: NA
v_call: TRBV7-8
clone_size: NA
cdr3_aa: CASSFPPGLQETQYF
cdr3_nt: TGTGCCAGCAGCTTTCCCCCGGGCCTACAAGAGACCCAGTACTTC

j_call: TRBJ1-5
d_call: TRBD1
v_call: TRBV5-1
clone_size: NA
cdr3_aa: CASSPGQQNQPQHF
cdr3_nt: TGCGCCAGCAGCCCGGGACAGCAAAATCAGCCCCAGCATTTT

j_call: TRBJ1-1
d_call: NA
v_call: TRBV28
clone_size: few
cdr3_aa: CASSWGAKQKVRNTEAFF
cdr3_nt: TGTGCCAGCAGTTGGGGGGCAAAACAAAAGGTTCGGAACACTGAAGCTTTCTTT

j_call: TRBJ1-2
d_call: NA
v_call: TRBV29-1
clone_size: NA
cdr3_aa: CSAEGDTPTYGYTF
cdr3_nt: TGCAGCGCCGAGGGGGACACGCCGACTTATGGCTACACCTTC

j_call: TRBJ2-1
d_call: NA
v_call: TRBV30
clone_size: NA
cdr3_aa: CAWSVGASYNEQFF
cdr3_nt: TGTGCCTGGAGTGTGGGAGCGTCCTACAATGAGCAGTTCTTC

j_call: TRBJ2-3
d_call: TRBD2
v_call: TRBV7-8
clone_size: NA
cdr3_aa: CASSPRTSRQDTQYF
cdr3_nt: TGTGCCAGCAGCCCTCGGACTAGCCGGCAAGATACGCAGTATTTT

j_call: TRBJ2-1
d_call: NA
v_call: TRBV29-1
clone_size: once
cdr3_aa: CSVPSRQSANEQFF
cdr3_nt: TGCAGCGTACCCTCGAGGCAATCCGCTAATGAGCAGTTCTTC

j_call: TRBJ2-2
d_call: TRBD2
v_call: TRBV18
clone_size: NA
cdr3_aa: CASSRLAGEFNTGELFF
cdr3_nt: TGTGCCAGCTCAAGACTAGCGGGAGAGTTTAACACCGGGGAGCTGTTTTTT

j_call: TRBJ1-5
d_call: NA
v_call: TRBV6-1
clone_size: few
cdr3_aa: CASSESDGGGQPQHF
cdr3_nt: TGTGCCAGCAGTGAATCGGACGGGGGGGGTCAGCCCCAGCATTTT

j_call: TRBJ2-7
d_call: TRBD2
v_call: TRBV30
clone_size: NA
cdr3_aa: CAWNRLAGGYEQYF
cdr3_nt: TGTGCCTGGAACCGACTAGCGGGGGGTTACGAGCAGTACTTC

j_call: TRBJ2-7
d_call: NA
v_call: TRBV15
clone_size: NA
cdr3_aa: CATSRVRSGRGGEQYF
cdr3_nt: TGTGCCACCAGCAGAGTACGGAGTGGGAGAGGTGGCGAGCAGTACTTC

j_call: TRBJ2-7
d_call: NA
v_call: TRBV4-1
clone_size: NA
cdr3_aa: CASSQEGRPGYEQYF
cdr3_nt: TGCGCCAGCAGCCAAGAAGGACGGCCGGGCTACGAGCAGTACTTC

j_call: TRBJ2-5
d_call: NA
v_call: TRBV11-2
clone_size: NA
cdr3_aa: CASSLTGSQETQYF
cdr3_nt: TGTGCCAGCAGCCTGACGGGATCTCAAGAGACCCAGTACTTC

j_call: TRBJ2-7
d_call: TRBD1
v_call: TRBV5-5
clone_size: NA
cdr3_aa: CASSLTGGEHEQYF
cdr3_nt: TGTGCCAGCAGCTTGACAGGGGGCGAGCACGAGCAGTACTTC

j_call: TRBJ2-3
d_call: TRBD2
v_call: TRBV15
clone_size: NA
cdr3_aa: CATSSGLAGNTDTQYF
cdr3_nt: TGTGCCACCAGCAGCGGACTAGCGGGCAACACAGATACGCAGTATTTT